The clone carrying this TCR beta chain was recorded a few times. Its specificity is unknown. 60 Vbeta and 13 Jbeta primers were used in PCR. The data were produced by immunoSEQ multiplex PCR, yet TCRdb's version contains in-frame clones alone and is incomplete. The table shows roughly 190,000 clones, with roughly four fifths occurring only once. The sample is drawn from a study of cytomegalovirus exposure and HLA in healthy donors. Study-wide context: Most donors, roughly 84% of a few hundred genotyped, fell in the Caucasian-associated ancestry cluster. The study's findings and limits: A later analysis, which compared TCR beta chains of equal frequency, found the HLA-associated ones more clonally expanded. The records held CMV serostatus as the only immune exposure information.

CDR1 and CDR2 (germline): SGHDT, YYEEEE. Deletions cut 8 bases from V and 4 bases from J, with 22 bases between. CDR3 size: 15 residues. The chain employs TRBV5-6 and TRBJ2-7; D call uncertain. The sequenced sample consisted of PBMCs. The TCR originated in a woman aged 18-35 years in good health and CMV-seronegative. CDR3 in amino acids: CASFFKQKAAYEQYF. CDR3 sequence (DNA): TGTGCCAGTTTTTTCAAGCAGAAGGCGGCATACGAGCAGTACTTC.